This is a list of T cell receptor beta chains from one sample in a study of regulatory T cells in long-lasting Graves disease. TCRdb called the multiplex PCR reads again in MiXCR, with one record for every CDR3 protein. The repertoire consists of 360,000 or so distinct CDR3 sequences, with about 10% occurring once and the leading ten covering under 20%. The sample was also linked to a second study, of T cells in Graves' hyperthyroidism and ophthalmopathy.

Sample: peripheral blood mononuclear cells (PBMCs), taken at new diagnosis, from a patient treated with antithyroid drugs. These receptors were collected from a woman aged 18-29 years with Graves disease. Each CDR3 is given with its conserved first and last residue. The D gene is left open where the match is weak. Where a row states a size, it is once, few, many or the class of an expanded clone; other rows omit it.

.,TRBV30,many,TRBJ1-1,CAWTEDTEAFF,TGTGCCTGGACCGAGGACACTGAAGCTTTCTTT
.,TRBV6-1,.,TRBJ1-5,CASKGRVDQPQHF,TGTGCCAGCAAGGGCAGGGTGGATCAGCCCCAGCATTTT
TRBD1,TRBV6-1,many,TRBJ1-1,CASSTSPGQANTEAFF,TGTGCCAGCAGCACCTCCCCAGGACAGGCGAACACTGAAGCTTTCTTT
.,TRBV20-1,few,TRBJ2-7,CSVIPAAAYEQYF,TGCAGTGTTATTCCGGCGGCGGCCTACGAGCAGTACTTC
.,TRBV7-2,many,TRBJ2-1,CASRGQRTIRTEQFF,TGTGCCAGCCGAGGACAACGGACCATCCGGACGGAGCAGTTCTTC
.,TRBV12-3/TRBV12-4,many,TRBJ1-2,CASSPPGFYGYTF,TGTGCCAGCAGTCCCCCAGGGTTTTATGGCTACACCTTC
.,TRBV18,.,TRBJ1-4,CASSQTIRGFNEKLLF,TGTGCCAGCTCACAAACTATAAGGGGGTTTAATGAAAAACTGCTTTTT
.,TRBV4-3,few,TRBJ2-1,CASSQDVPRTRSSYNEQFF,TGCGCCAGCAGCCAAGATGTCCCGAGGACCAGGAGCTCCTACAATGAGCAGTTCTTC
TRBD2,TRBV5-1,few,TRBJ2-1,CASSLAVAGGPFRNEQFF,TGCGCCAGCAGCTTGGCCGTAGCGGGAGGGCCTTTTAGGAATGAGCAGTTCTTC
TRBD2,TRBV12-3/TRBV12-4,many,TRBJ2-5,CASSLAAWGTSARKTQYF,TGTGCCAGCAGTTTAGCTGCTTGGGGGACTAGCGCAAGAAAGACCCAGTACTTC
TRBD2,TRBV13,many,TRBJ2-3,CASSLAGGSTDTQYF,TGTGCCAGCAGCTTAGCCGGGGGGAGCACAGATACGCAGTATTTT
.,TRBV2,many,TRBJ2-5,CASSGAETQYF,TGTGCCAGCAGTGGGGCAGAGACCCAGTACTTC
TRBD1,TRBV7-8,many,TRBJ1-2,CASSGTEYNYGYTF,TGTGCCAGCAGCGGGACAGAATATAACTATGGCTACACCTTC
TRBD1,TRBV6-5,.,TRBJ1-5,CASSYLSRQGRNSNQPQHF,TGTGCCAGCAGTTACTTATCGAGACAGGGACGAAATAGCAATCAGCCCCAGCATTTT
.,TRBV7-9,few,TRBJ1-1,CASSHTQQNALFEAFF,TGTGCCAGCAGCCATACCCAACAGAACGCACTATTTGAAGCTTTCTTT
TRBD2,TRBV6-1,.,TRBJ2-7,CASSGRTSDTYEQYF,TGTGCCAGCAGCGGAAGGACTAGCGATACTTACGAGCAGTACTTC
.,TRBV6-2/TRBV6-3,many,TRBJ1-1,CASSYSTGSPEAFF,TGTGCCAGCAGTTACTCCACAGGGAGCCCTGAAGCTTTCTTT